This entry lists 29 T cell receptor beta chains sequenced from one sample in a study of blood T cell repertoires in COVID-19. Libraries were prepared by immunoSEQ multiplex PCR; TCRdb keeps only in-frame clonotypes and omits some of them. The sample records under 300,000 clones, around nine tenths being singletons. Input material: PBMCs or T cells enriched from blood (not recorded which). These receptors originate from a woman aged 40 to 55 who had recovered from COVID-19.

The chain carries TRBV19 and TRBJ2-2; the D gene is possibly TRBD1 (6 bases). The germline gives CDR1 LNHDA, CDR2 SQIVND (reference sequence). V was shortened by 5 bases and J by 4 bases, with 14 bases between the two germline ends. CDR3 length equals 15 residues. The CDR3 DNA sequence: TGTGCCAGTAGTCCTACAGGGAAGGGCACCGGGGAGCTGTTTTTT. Translated, it gives CASSPTGKGTGELFF.

This rearrangement joins TRBV5-1 to TRBJ1-1; maybe TRBD1 (5 bases). Germline V lookup: CDR1 SGHRS, CDR2 YFSETQ. Trimming took 0 bases from V and 4 from J, leaving 7 bases between them. This CDR3 has 13 residues. This CDR3 reads CASSLVGATEAFF. As DNA, the CDR3 is TGCGCCAGCAGCTTGGTAGGGGCCACTGAAGCTTTCTTT.

The chain joins TRBV5-4 to TRBJ1-2; D not resolved. Germline loops: CDR1 SGHNT, CDR2 YYREEE (reference sequence). The CDR3 runs to 13 residues. The ends were cut back, 2 bases at V and 8 bases at J, with 13 bases in the middle. The CDR3 DNA is TGTGCCAGCAGCTTCCGGGAAAGAACAGGCTACACCTTC. Encoded protein: CASSFRERTGYTF.

CDR3 in amino acids: CASSQSYVSGRTSSYEQYF. The CDR3 DNA sequence: TGCGCCAGCAGTCAATCATACGTCAGCGGGAGGACGAGCTCCTACGAGCAGTACTTC. V and J are TRBV23-1 and TRBJ2-7; 9 positions match TRBD2. TRBV23-1 is placed among ORFs of uncertain function. The V and J ends lost 0 bases and 0 bases, in that order; junction bases with no gene match: 12. CDR3 length equals 19 residues.

The CDR3 DNA reads as TGTGCCACCAGTGATCCCCCGACAGGCCCAAATCGGGAGACCCAGTACTTC. Protein: CATSDPPTGPNRETQYF. V is TRBV24-1 and J is TRBJ2-5, with a tentative D call TRBD1 (6 bases). This CDR3 is 17 amino acids long. Germline CDR1 reads KGHDR; CDR2 reads SFDVKD. The germline V and J ends were trimmed by 3 bases and 5 bases, with 21 bases remaining between them.

The J gene is TRBJ1-2, the V gene TRBV18, with 8 bases fitting TRBD1. Germline-derived CDR1 and CDR2 are KGHSH and LQKENI. V trimming: 5 bases; J trimming: 7 bases; junction bases outside the gene matches: 6. CDR3 length: 13 residues. CDR3 sequence: CASSADRAGGYTF. The CDR3 DNA reads TGTGCCAGCTCAGCGGACAGGGCTGGTGGCTACACCTTC.

CDR3: CASSQAPQTGQPQHF. CDR3 sequence (DNA): TGCGCCAGCAGCCAAGCCCCCCAAACCGGGCAGCCCCAGCATTTT. The gene calls are TRBV4-1 and TRBJ1-5; no clear D. Germline CDR1 and CDR2: MGHRA and YSYEKL. The V and J ends lost 1 base and 7 bases respectively, with 14 bases between them. The CDR3 length is 15 residues.

The table lists this clone with a few counts. The J gene is TRBJ2-2, the V gene TRBV19, with unresolved D. The CDR3 covers 13 residues. Trimming left V 7 bases short and J 2 bases short, with 8 bases between. Germline V gene sequence: CDR1 LNHDA, CDR2 SQIVND (reference sequence). The CDR3 DNA reads as TGTGCCAGTATGAACAGTAACACCGGGGAGCTGTTTTTT. Translating it yields CASMNSNTGELFF.

The chain couples TRBV6-5 to TRBJ2-7; TRBD1 matches 8 bases. V was clipped by 2 bases and J by 4 bases; unmatched bases: 4. Germline lookup yields CDR1 MNHEY and CDR2 SVGAGI. The CDR3 spans 14 residues. CDR3 loop: CASSYGQGLYEQYF. The CDR3 DNA reads as TGTGCCAGCAGTTACGGACAGGGTTTATACGAGCAGTACTTC.

This clone was counted only a few times. V usage is TRBV11-2 and J usage is TRBJ1-1; D remains ambiguous. Germline assignment: CDR1 SGHAT and CDR2 FQNNGV. V lost 2 bases to trimming and J lost 1 base, with 2 bases between them. The CDR3 has 12 amino acids. The CDR3 spells CASSLQNTEAFF. CDR3 DNA: TGTGCCAGCAGCTTACAGAACACTGAAGCTTTCTTT.

This sequence joins TRBV18 and TRBJ2-1, with 7 bases lining up with TRBD1. This CDR3 has 16 amino acids. With V trimmed by 6 bases and J by 7 bases, 15 bases remained unmatched. The germline V gene encodes CDR1 KGHSH and CDR2 LQKENI. CDR3 region: CASSPNRGVDYNEQFF. The CDR3 DNA reads TGTGCCAGCTCGCCGAACAGGGGAGTCGATTATAATGAGCAGTTCTTC.

J is TRBJ2-1 and V is TRBV2; TRBD1 agrees at 9 bases. Trimming took 5 bases from V and 4 from J; bases not matched to a gene: 6. The CDR3 runs to 15 residues. In germline, CDR1 is SNHLY, CDR2 FYNNEI. CDR3 bases: TGTGCCAGCAGTAAGGGACAGGGCCTTTACAATGAGCAGTTCTTC. It encodes CASSKGQGLYNEQFF.

V is TRBV6-2 or TRBV6-3 and J is TRBJ1-3; D is uncertain. The CDR3 has 15 amino acids. V was trimmed by 2 bases and J by 2 bases, leaving 10 bases between them. Germline assignment: CDR1 MNHEY and CDR2 SVGEGT. This chain's CDR3 is CASSYVRGTGNTIYF. DNA of the CDR3: TGTGCCAGCAGTTACGTTCGGGGTACTGGAAACACCATATATTTT.

The V call is TRBV28, the J call TRBJ1-4; TRBD1 aligns across 9 bases. This CDR3 is built from 15 residues. V was clipped by 6 bases and J by 5 bases; unmatched bases: 7. Germline V gene lookup returns CDR1 MDHEN and CDR2 SYDVKM. CDR3 nucleotide sequence: TGTGCCAGCAGGGGGACCGGGACAGGGAATGAAAAACTGTTTTTT. Its protein is CASRGTGTGNEKLFF.

The chain joins TRBV14 to TRBJ1-3; no reliable D call. Looked up from germline, CDR1 is SGHDN and CDR2 is FVKESK. There are 16 residues in the CDR3. V was trimmed by 0 bases and J by 0 bases, leaving 9 bases between them. CDR3 sequence: CASSQDRVVSGNTIYF. In nucleotides, the CDR3 is TGTGCCAGCAGCCAAGATCGCGTGGTCTCTGGAAACACCATATATTTT.

The V call is TRBV27, the J call TRBJ1-1; possible D gene TRBD1, 6 bases. V was cut by 6 bases and J by 8 bases, with 19 bases left in between. This CDR3 contains 14 residues. CDR1 and CDR2 (germline): MNHEY, SMNVEV (reference sequence). The CDR3 nucleotides are TGTGCCAGCAGCCCACAGGGATCAGTAGCCGAAGCTTTCTTT. Encoded protein: CASSPQGSVAEAFF.

The chain couples TRBV11-2 to TRBJ1-1; TRBD1 is a possible D gene (5 bases). CDR3 length: 15 amino acids. Germline CDR1 SGHAT, CDR2 FQNNGV. Trimming cost V 5 bases and J 1 base, with 14 bases left between them. The DNA of the CDR3 is TGTGCCAGCAGCCGGGGGGTCGGGCGGAACACTGAAGCTTTCTTT. Translating gives CASSRGVGRNTEAFF.

The J gene is TRBJ1-1, the V gene TRBV12-5, with D maybe TRBD1 (5 bases). The CDR3 length is 14 residues. Germline-derived CDR1 and CDR2 are LGHNT and FRNRAP. Trimming stripped 1 base from V and 1 base from J, with 7 bases between. The CDR3 DNA follows: TGTGCTAGTGGTTTGGGACAGACGAACACTGAAGCTTTCTTT. This codes for CASGLGQTNTEAFF.

The rearrangement uses TRBV19 and TRBJ1-2, with 7 bases fitting TRBD1. Per the germline V gene, CDR1 is LNHDA and CDR2 is SQIVND (reference sequence). Trimming removed 6 bases from V and 1 base from J; junction bases left unmatched: 8. This CDR3 comprises 15 residues. The CDR3 DNA is TGTGCCAGTAGGGCGGACAGGCGAAGTAACTATGGCTACACCTTC. Amino acid sequence: CASRADRRSNYGYTF.

CDR3 amino acids: CASSFRAREGSGTGELFF. CDR3 in DNA: TGCGCCAGCAGCTTCCGGGCCAGGGAGGGGTCGGGCACCGGGGAGCTGTTTTTT. This chain connects TRBV5-1 to TRBJ2-2; 7 positions agree with TRBD2. The V gene's germline CDR1 is SGHRS and CDR2 YFSETQ. This CDR3 has 18 residues. Losses at the gene ends were 2 bases for V and 4 bases for J; bases not matched to a gene: 14.

This chain connects TRBV25-1 to TRBJ1-4, with 8 bases lining up with TRBD1. The CDR3 spans 16 residues. Germline V CDR1 and CDR2: MGHDK, SYGVNS. Germline trimming cut 1 base from V and 7 bases from J; bases unmatched to any gene: 8. CDR3 DNA sequence: TGTGCCAGCAGTGAATCGGGGCAGGGGGCCGGTGAAAAACTGTTTTTT. It translates to CASSESGQGAGEKLFF. The entire variable domain, with the rest obtained from reference TRBV25-1 and TRBJ1-4, is as follows: EADIYQTPRYLVIGTGKKITLECSQTMGHDKMYWYQQDPGMELHLIHYSYGVNSTEKGDLSSESTVSRIRTEHFPLTLESARPSHTSQYLCASSESGQGAGEKLFFGSGTQLSVL.

V is TRBV7-8 and J is TRBJ2-7; no clear D gene. The CDR3 covers 13 residues. Germline V lookup: CDR1 SGHVS, CDR2 FQNEAQ. V lost 5 bases and J 5 bases, leaving 13 bases between the germline ends. The CDR3 DNA follows: TGTGCCAGCAGCGCCCCAGCGTCCGACGAGCAGTACTTC. It codes for CASSAPASDEQYF.

The CDR3 loop is CASSVSGSPSDTQYF. Written as DNA, the CDR3 is TGTGCCAGCAGTGTGAGCGGGAGTCCGTCAGATACGCAGTATTTT. The chain uses TRBV2 and TRBJ2-3; 8 bases fit TRBD2. V shed 4 bases, J shed 4 bases, and the junction held 7 bases outside the gene matches. CDR1 and CDR2 from the germline V gene are SNHLY and FYNNEI. The CDR3 contains 15 residues. The whole variable domain, filled in from reference TRBV2 and TRBJ2-3, reads EPEVTQTPSHQVTQMGQEVILRCVPISNHLYFYWYRQILGQKVEFLVSFYNNEISEKSEIFDDQFSVERPDGSNFTLKIRSTKLEDSAMYFCASSVSGSPSDTQYFGPGTRLTVL.

As DNA, the CDR3 is TGTGCCAGCAGCCGGGGACAGGGGGAACGTCAGCCCCAGCATTTT. Its translation: CASSRGQGERQPQHF. The V gene is TRBV3-1 (or the pseudogene TRBV3-2), the J gene TRBJ1-5; 11 bases are shared with TRBD1. Trimming cost V 4 bases and J 6 bases; bases outside gene matches: 5. Germline assignment: CDR1 LGHDT and CDR2 YNNKEL (reference sequence). The CDR3 is 15 residues long.

For this clone: The same CDR3 can be traced to other DNA sequences in this sample. The CDR3 loop reads CASRSGGSTDTQYF. The DNA of the CDR3 is TGCGCCAGCAGGAGCGGGGGAAGCACAGATACGCAGTATTTT. V and J are TRBV10-1 and TRBJ2-3; TRBD2 aligns across 8 bases. The germline V gene has CDR1 WNHNN and CDR2 SYGVQD (reference sequence). The CDR3 extends over 14 amino acids. V shed 6 bases, J shed 0 bases, and the junction held 2 bases outside the gene matches.

The J gene is TRBJ1-2, the V gene TRBV9, with 11 positions matching TRBD1. V trimming: 4 bases; J trimming: 8 bases; junction bases outside the gene matches: 7. The germline gives CDR1 SGDLS, CDR2 YYNGEE. The CDR3 has 14 residues. The CDR3 sequence is CASSPRTGGNGYTF. In nucleotides, the CDR3 is TGTGCCAGCAGCCCCCGGACAGGGGGCAACGGCTACACCTTC.

The CDR3 loop reads CASSPLGGWSSYNEQFF. The CDR3 nucleotides read TGTGCCAGCAGTCCCCTTGGAGGATGGAGCTCCTACAATGAGCAGTTCTTC. The chain has TRBV11-2 and TRBJ2-1; possible D gene TRBD2, 5 bases. Germline-derived CDR1 and CDR2 are SGHAT and FQNNGV. Trimming stripped 6 bases from V and 0 bases from J, with 18 bases between. The CDR3 sequence is 17 residues long.

This clone was observed once. V gene TRBV19 combines with J gene TRBJ2-6, with D tentatively TRBD1 (5 bases). The V gene's germline CDR1 is LNHDA and CDR2 SQIVND (reference sequence). V was cut by 8 bases and J by 0 bases, with 11 bases left in between. This CDR3 comprises 15 residues. CDR3 nucleotides: TGTGCCAGTTCTAGGCAGGGCTCTGGGGCCAACGTCCTGACTTTC. Translated: CASSRQGSGANVLTF.

On this clone itself: The junction departs from germline at one end; a sequencing error may be responsible. V usage is TRBV9 and J usage is TRBJ1-1, with 12 bases matching TRBD1. The CDR3 totals 17 residues. Germline V gives CDR1 SGDLS, CDR2 YYNGEE. This CDR3 reads CASAESGTGGPNAEAFF. Here the CDR3 DNA reads TGTGCCAGCGCTGAGTCGGGGACAGGGGGCCCGAACGCTGAAGCTTTCTTT.